The 7 T cell receptor beta chains below come from one sample, sequenced in a study of T cells in Graves' hyperthyroidism and ophthalmopathy. What was amplified from RNA transcripts were TCR beta CDR3 regions. First-round RT-PCR targeting the TCR CDR3 was performed with the HTBI primer set. MiXCR, run by TCRdb on the multiplex PCR reads, gives a single entry per CDR3 protein. There are approximately 370,000 distinct CDR3 sequences in the sample; about a sixth occur only once, and around 35% lies in the top ten. The sample taken for sequencing was blood. The receptors were gathered from a woman aged 30 to 39 with Graves' hyperthyroidism that later progressed to Graves' ophthalmopathy.

This clonotype was counted between two and nine times. The genes are TRBV5-4 and TRBJ2-7, with D maybe TRBD1 (6 bases). V lost 0 bases to trimming and J lost 0 bases, with 10 bases between them. Germline V gives CDR1 SGHNT, CDR2 YYREEE (reference sequence). The CDR3 spans 15 residues. The CDR3 loop is CASSLDQGSSYEQYF. As DNA, the CDR3 is TGTGCCAGCAGCTTGGATCAGGGGTCCTCCTACGAGCAGTACTTC.

Many counts were recorded for this clonotype. The V gene is TRBV20-1, the J gene TRBJ2-7; tentatively, D is TRBD2 (5 bases). Trimming left V 0 bases short and J 5 bases short, with 5 bases between. The CDR3 is made up of 11 amino acids. Per germline, CDR1 DFQATT and CDR2 SNEGSKA (reference sequence). The CDR3: CSAREEDEQYF. The CDR3, as DNA: TGCAGTGCTAGAGAGGAGGACGAGCAGTACTTC.

This clonotype has at least ten counts. The chain has TRBV11-2 and TRBJ2-7; D possibly corresponds to TRBD1 (6 bases). The CDR3 totals 12 residues. CDR1 is SGHAT, CDR2 FQNNGV, per germline. Trimming took 9 bases from V and 5 from J, leaving 14 bases between them. The CDR3 region is CASEGDLDEQYF. The CDR3 bases are TGTGCCAGTGAGGGGGATCTCGACGAGCAGTACTTC. Full variable domain (missing parts from reference TRBV11-2 and TRBJ2-7): EAGVAQSPRYKIIEKRQSVAFWCNPISGHATLYWYQQILGQGPKLLIQFQNNGVVDDSQLPKDRFSAERLKGVDSTLKIQPAKLEDSAVYLCASEGDLDEQYFGPGTRLTVT.

Many counts were recorded for this clonotype. V and J are TRBV6-1 and TRBJ1-1; D is perhaps TRBD1 (5 bases). This CDR3 is built from 13 residues. Looked up from germline, CDR1 is MNHNS and CDR2 is SASEGT. Trimming took off 7 bases at V and 0 bases at J, with 9 bases between the two ends. CDR3 sequence reads: CASIDSMNTEAFF. The CDR3 DNA is TGTGCCAGCATCGACAGTATGAACACTGAAGCTTTCTTT.

This clonotype occurred many times. The chain has TRBV11-2 and TRBJ2-5; 9 nucleotides agree with TRBD2. CDR1 and CDR2 (germline): SGHAT, FQNNGV. After removal of 3 bases from V and 1 base from J, the junction contained 0 bases not matched to a gene. The CDR3 covers 14 residues. The CDR3 region is CASSLTSGQETQYF. The DNA for the CDR3 is TGTGCCAGCAGCTTGACTAGCGGCCAAGAGACCCAGTACTTC.

This clonotype has at least ten counts. The rearrangement uses TRBV12-3 or TRBV12-4 and TRBJ2-5; D might be TRBD2 (5 bases). V gave up 6 bases and J gave up 2 bases, with 25 bases separating them. The CDR3 totals 18 residues. Here the CDR3 reads CASSPLERLTWQQETQYF. The CDR3 DNA reads as TGTGCCAGCAGCCCACTTGAAAGACTAACCTGGCAGCAAGAGACCCAGTACTTC.

This clonotype occurred many times. The rearrangement links TRBV29-1 to TRBJ1-2, with D perhaps TRBD1 (5 bases). This CDR3 comprises 13 residues. Per the germline V gene, CDR1 is SQVTM and CDR2 is ANQGSEA. V was clipped by 1 base and J by 7 bases, with 13 bases between them. In DNA, the CDR3 is TGCAGCGTTGAAGCGTTTGTGGGGGTTGGCTACACCTTC. Amino acid sequence: CSVEAFVGVGYTF.